Following are 10 T cell receptor beta chains from one sample sequenced in a study of blood T cell repertoires in COVID-19. Assay used: immunoSEQ multiplex PCR; TCRdb lists only in-frame clones, some missing. The sample carries some 190,000 clones, roughly 85% recorded once. Sequencing was done on a sample of peripheral blood. These receptors all stem from a woman in her sixties with acute or convalescent COVID-19.

The chain joins TRBV19 to TRBJ2-1; TRBD2 is a possible D gene (5 bases). Trimming left V 8 bases short and J 4 bases short, with 15 bases between. The CDR3 contains 14 residues. In germline, CDR1 is LNHDA, CDR2 SQIVND (reference sequence). This CDR3 is CASQADQRYNEQFF. CDR3 DNA sequence: TGTGCCAGTCAAGCGGACCAGAGATACAATGAGCAGTTCTTC.

This clone was detected only a few times. Sequence at one end of the junction differs from germline and may be a read error. The V call is TRBV7-7, the J call TRBJ2-2; D gene uncertain. This CDR3 is 12 amino acids long. From germline, CDR1 is SSHAT and CDR2 FNYEAQ (reference sequence). The CDR3 bases are TGTGCTAGCAGCTCCTCCCCCGGGGAGCTGTTTTTT. Translating gives CASSSSPGELFF.

The rearrangement links TRBV5-1 to TRBJ1-6, with TRBD1 matching 7 bases. Germline CDR1 reads SGHRS; CDR2 reads YFSETQ. The CDR3 contains 18 residues. V dropped 0 bases and J dropped 4; count of bases not matched to a gene: 10. CDR3 nucleotides: TGCGCCAGCAGCTTGGGTAGAGTCGGACAGGCTTATAATTCACCCCTCCACTTT. Amino acids: CASSLGRVGQAYNSPLHF.

A single count supports this clone. The chain combines TRBV28 with TRBJ2-7; D is possibly TRBD1 (5 bases). Trimming took off 5 bases at V and 2 bases at J, with 10 bases between the two ends. The CDR3 is made up of 13 amino acids. Looked up from germline, CDR1 is MDHEN and CDR2 is SYDVKM. The CDR3 loop reads CASSQTAPYEQYF. The CDR3 DNA reads TGTGCCAGCAGTCAGACAGCACCCTACGAGCAGTACTTC.

This clone has at least ten counts. The rearrangement uses TRBV28 and TRBJ2-3; perhaps TRBD2 as D (6 bases). The CDR3 sequence is 15 residues long. Germline-derived CDR1 and CDR2 are MDHEN and SYDVKM. V lost 5 bases, J lost 9 bases, and 21 bases lay in between. The CDR3 region is CASSSGTPRRGTQYF. The CDR3 DNA is TGTGCCAGCAGTAGTGGGACTCCCAGGAGAGGGACGCAGTATTTT.

This clone occurred once. The chain employs TRBV30 and TRBJ1-2; maybe TRBD1 (6 bases). The germline CDR1 and CDR2 sequences are GTSNPN and SVGIG (reference sequence). The CDR3 totals 15 residues. The V and J ends lost 5 bases and 7 bases respectively, with 23 bases between them. The CDR3 DNA sequence: TGTGCCTGGCGGTCCGGGGGGGCCTCGCACGGTGGCTACACCTTC. Residues: CAWRSGGASHGGYTF.

V is TRBV11-1 and J is TRBJ1-2; 7 bases align to TRBD1. Germline V gene lookup returns CDR1 SGHAT and CDR2 FQDESV (reference sequence). V was clipped by 5 bases and J by 4 bases; unmatched bases: 7. This CDR3 is built from 14 residues. This chain's CDR3 is CASSPTTGSYGYTF. The CDR3 DNA follows: TGTGCCAGCAGCCCGACGACAGGGAGCTATGGCTACACCTTC.

In its sample, this clone was seen once. The rearrangement uses TRBV19 and TRBJ2-1; the D gene is possibly TRBD1 (5 bases). Trimming pared 7 bases from V and 7 bases from J, leaving 14 bases between. CDR1 and CDR2 (germline): LNHDA, SQIVND (reference sequence). This CDR3 has 13 residues. This chain's CDR3 is CASNNQGRNEQFF. The CDR3 DNA is TGTGCCAGTAACAATCAGGGCCGGAATGAGCAGTTCTTC.

This chain uses TRBV28 with TRBJ2-2, with D perhaps matching TRBD2 (7 bases). Germline V gene data show CDR1 as MDHEN and CDR2 as SYDVKM. Trimming removed 7 bases from V and 6 bases from J, with 15 bases in between. The CDR3 spans 14 residues. The CDR3 here is CASNGGLAAGELFF. The CDR3 coding sequence is TGTGCCAGCAACGGGGGGCTGGCGGCCGGGGAGCTGTTTTTT.

The rearrangement uses TRBV10-2 and TRBJ2-7, with TRBD1 as a possible D gene (6 bases). The V gene lost 7 bases and the J gene lost 1 base, with 11 bases spanning the gap. The germline CDR1 and CDR2 sequences are WSHSY and SAAADI. The CDR3 totals 13 residues. The DNA of the CDR3 is TGCGCCAGCATGCCAGGGACATCCTACGAGCAGTACTTC. Protein sequence: CASMPGTSYEQYF.